The 32 T cell receptor beta chains given below trace back to one sample, sequenced in a study of CD8 T cells in Susac syndrome. Random hexamers were used to reverse transcribe the RNA input (roughly 0.5 to 1 ug). Each CDR3 protein is one row after TCRdb ran MiXCR on the immunoSEQ multiplex PCR reads. Among 120,000 or so distinct CDR3 sequences listed, around 94% were seen once. Sequenced material: CD8+ T cells from PBMCs. The source is a human donor with Susac syndrome.

In DNA, the CDR3 is TGTGCCAGCACCCCGGGCCTACACACTGAAGCTTTCTTT. Translation gives CASTPGLHTEAFF. This chain joins TRBV12-3 or TRBV12-4 and TRBJ1-1; D gene unclear. Trimming cost V 7 bases and J 3 bases, with 12 bases left between them. The CDR3 contains 13 residues.

This rearrangement joins TRBV25-1 to TRBJ2-3; 12 bases line up with TRBD2. V shed 6 bases and J 2 bases; nucleotides not matched to a gene: 15. There are 19 residues in the CDR3. The V gene's germline CDR1 is MGHDK and CDR2 SYGVNS. CDR3 bases: TGTGCCAGCAGAAGGACAGAGGGACTAGCGGGCTTCGACACAGATACGCAGTATTTT. Protein sequence: CASRRTEGLAGFDTDTQYF.

This chain links TRBV9 with TRBJ2-1, with 10 bases aligning to TRBD2. The CDR3 has 15 residues. Germline V CDR1 and CDR2: SGDLS, YYNGEE. The J segment lost 6 bases and the V segment lost 0 bases, leaving 3 bases of the junction unmatched. CDR3 amino acids: CASSVVLAGINEQFF. The CDR3 DNA is TGTGCCAGCAGCGTAGTACTAGCGGGGATCAATGAGCAGTTCTTC.

The chain is built from TRBV7-9 and TRBJ1-1; D possibly corresponds to TRBD1 (5 bases). The CDR3 contains 13 residues. V was cut by 2 bases and J by 7 bases, with 11 bases left in between. Germline V CDR1 and CDR2: SEHNR, FQNEAQ (reference sequence). The CDR3 DNA reads TGTGCCAGCAGCTTAACCTTGGGACTTGAAGCTTTCTTT. This translates into CASSLTLGLEAFF.

This clonotype appeared a single time. J is TRBJ2-7 and V is TRBV19; D is unresolved. Trimming removed 3 bases from V and 5 bases from J, with 14 bases in between. The V gene's germline CDR1 is LNHDA and CDR2 SQIVND (reference sequence). The CDR3 spans 14 residues. As DNA, the CDR3 is TGTGCCAGTAGTATGAGTTTCCCTCGGGACGAGCAGTACTTC. Protein product: CASSMSFPRDEQYF.

This chain uses TRBV6-2 or TRBV6-3 with TRBJ2-3, with D possibly being TRBD1 (6 bases). The CDR3 has 17 residues. Germline lookup yields CDR1 MNHEY and CDR2 SVGEGT. V gave up 0 bases and J gave up 0 bases, with 13 bases separating them. In DNA form, the CDR3 reads TGTGCCAGCAGTTACTCGATACAGGGCCCTAGCACAGATACGCAGTATTTT. It yields the protein CASSYSIQGPSTDTQYF.

The rearrangement uses TRBV4-3 and TRBJ2-5; TRBD2 is a possible D gene (7 bases). CDR1 is LGHNA and CDR2 is YSLEER in the germline V gene. V lost 1 base to trimming and J lost 5 bases, with 17 bases between them. The CDR3 spans 16 residues. DNA for the CDR3: TGCGCCAGCAGCCAAGGCGGGGGCGGTACCGGGGAGACCCAGTACTTC. It yields the protein CASSQGGGGTGETQYF.

V usage is TRBV15 and J usage is TRBJ2-5; D is uncertain. V was cut by 3 bases and J by 4 bases, with 12 bases left in between. Germline V CDR1 and CDR2: LNHNV, YYDKDF (reference sequence). CDR3 length: 14 amino acids. The CDR3 DNA reads as TGTGCCACCAGCAGCGATAGAGAGCGAGAGACCCAGTACTTC. Amino acid sequence: CATSSDRERETQYF.

The chain carries TRBV3-1 and TRBJ2-7, with a tentative D call TRBD1 (7 bases). The CDR3 is 14 residues long. Germline CDR1 LGHDT, CDR2 YNNKEL (reference sequence). V lost 4 bases to trimming and J lost 1 base, with 11 bases between them. This chain's CDR3 is CASSRRDRSYEQYF. The CDR3 coding sequence is TGTGCCAGCAGCCGGAGGGACAGATCCTACGAGCAGTACTTC.

The V call is TRBV6-5, the J call TRBJ2-5; 10 positions match TRBD2. This CDR3 comprises 17 residues. Germline loops: CDR1 MNHEY, CDR2 SVGAGI. The junction had 9 bases not matched to a gene; V was cut back by 4 bases and J by 1 base. CDR3 in DNA: TGTGCCAGCAGTTTCCTGAGCGGGGGGGCCGGCCAAGAGACCCAGTACTTC. Translation gives CASSFLSGGAGQETQYF.

The chain couples TRBV20-1 to TRBJ2-7; 7 bases align to TRBD1. The CDR3 covers 14 residues. J lost 0 bases, V lost 1 base, and 3 bases had no gene match. Germline CDR1 and CDR2: DFQATT and SNEGSKA (reference sequence). CDR3 sequence reads: CSARARTGSYEQYF. The CDR3 DNA is TGCAGTGCTAGAGCTAGGACAGGCTCCTACGAGCAGTACTTC.

The rearrangement joins TRBV29-1 to TRBJ2-7; D might be TRBD2 (6 bases). CDR1 is SQVTM, CDR2 ANQGSEA, per germline. CDR3 length: 16 amino acids. Trimming pared 0 bases from V and 4 bases from J, leaving 19 bases between. In DNA form, the CDR3 reads TGCAGCGTTGAAGATTCTGGCCGGTCCGGGGGATACGAGCAGTACTTC. Protein product: CSVEDSGRSGGYEQYF.

This chain links TRBV7-2 with TRBJ2-7; D not resolved. This CDR3 comprises 16 residues. CDR1 is SGHTA, CDR2 FQGNSA, per germline. V was pared by 1 base and J by 1 base, with 14 bases between. The DNA of the CDR3 is TGTGCCAGCAGCTTAGTAGGATTAGGCAGATCCTACGAGCAGTACTTC. Its protein product is CASSLVGLGRSYEQYF.

The chain recombines TRBV9 with TRBJ1-3, with a weak D call TRBD1 (5 bases). This CDR3 is built from 15 residues. Germline assignment: CDR1 SGDLS and CDR2 YYNGEE. V lost 4 bases to trimming and J lost 2 bases, with 13 bases between them. CDR3 amino acids: CASSLGGGAGNTIYF. The CDR3 DNA sequence: TGTGCCAGCAGCTTGGGGGGAGGCGCTGGAAACACCATATATTTT.

The chain couples TRBV7-9 to TRBJ1-2; the D gene is possibly TRBD1 (5 bases). Trimming pared 5 bases from V and 2 bases from J, leaving 15 bases between. CDR1 and CDR2 from the germline V gene are SEHNR and FQNEAQ (reference sequence). This CDR3 spans 15 amino acids. Written as DNA, the CDR3 is TGTGCCAGCAGCCTGGCGGGGGACGGGAACTATGGCTACACCTTC. Translated, it gives CASSLAGDGNYGYTF.

The J gene is TRBJ2-7, the V gene TRBV3-1; D possibly matches TRBD1 or TRBD2 (5 bases each). This CDR3 is built from 14 residues. The germline V and J ends were trimmed by 8 bases and 4 bases, with 18 bases remaining between them. Germline V gene sequence: CDR1 LGHDT, CDR2 YNNKEL (reference sequence). The CDR3: CASQLRAGRYEQYF. Here the CDR3 DNA reads TGTGCCAGCCAGCTGAGGGCAGGGCGATACGAGCAGTACTTC.

V usage is TRBV29-1 and J usage is TRBJ2-1; D remains unclear. Germline V gives CDR1 SQVTM, CDR2 ANQGSEA. V was clipped by 4 bases and J by 7 bases, with 11 bases between them. The CDR3 spans 12 residues. DNA of the CDR3: TGCAGCGTTGGGCGGCTCTCAAATGAGCAGTTCTTC. Its translation is CSVGRLSNEQFF.

This chain's CDR3 is CATSRASQPQHF. CDR3 DNA: TGTGCCACCAGCAGAGCTAGTCAGCCCCAGCATTTT. The gene calls are TRBV15 and TRBJ1-5; D call uncertain. Trimming removed 1 base from V and 6 bases from J, with 4 bases in between. Germline loops: CDR1 LNHNV, CDR2 YYDKDF (reference sequence). The CDR3 sequence is 12 residues long.

The chain links TRBV9 to TRBJ2-2, with 7 bases identical to TRBD1. The CDR3 length is 17 residues. CDR1 is SGDLS and CDR2 is YYNGEE in the germline V gene. V shed 3 bases, J shed 1 base, and the junction held 9 bases outside the gene matches. In DNA, the CDR3 is TGTGCCAGCAGCGGCCTGCAGACAGGGCGGAACACCGGGGAGCTGTTTTTT. Translation: CASSGLQTGRNTGELFF.

CDR3 sequence (DNA): TGTGCCAGCAGACAGGGGGCAAAGACTAATTCACCCCTCCACTTT. This translates into CASRQGAKTNSPLHF. V gene TRBV11-2 combines with J gene TRBJ1-6, with TRBD1 matching 9 bases. The CDR3 loop spans 15 amino acids. Germline V lookup: CDR1 SGHAT, CDR2 FQNNGV. V trimming: 6 bases; J trimming: 6 bases; junction bases outside the gene matches: 6.

The V gene is TRBV30, the J gene TRBJ1-4; TRBD1 might be the D (5 bases). Germline CDR1 and CDR2: GTSNPN and SVGIG (reference sequence). V lost 5 bases, J lost 8 bases, and 12 bases lay in between. The CDR3 is 12 amino acids. The CDR3 spells CAWGDLDEKLFF. DNA of the CDR3: TGTGCCTGGGGGGACCTGGACGAAAAACTGTTTTTT. The whole variable domain, remainder taken from reference TRBV30 and TRBJ1-4, is SQTIHQWPATLVQPVGSPLSLECTVEGTSNPNLYWYRQAAGRGLQLLFYSVGIGQISSEVPQNLSASRPQDRQFILSSKKLLLSDSGFYLCAWGDLDEKLFFGSGTQLSVL.

This chain uses TRBV4-1 with TRBJ2-7, with D maybe TRBD1 (5 bases). CDR1 and CDR2 from the germline V gene are MGHRA and YSYEKL. The CDR3 loop spans 16 amino acids. V shed 0 bases and J shed 0 bases, with 12 bases lying between them. CDR3 amino acids: CASSQESGRVSYEQYF. CDR3 coding DNA: TGCGCCAGCAGCCAAGAATCGGGCAGGGTCTCCTACGAGCAGTACTTC.

The rearrangement joins TRBV5-1 to TRBJ2-1; D is possibly TRBD2 (5 bases). Germline V CDR1 and CDR2: SGHRS, YFSETQ. The CDR3 consists of 16 residues. V shed 5 bases and J shed 4 bases, with 19 bases lying between them. CDR3 sequence reads: CASSYGPPGDYNEQFF. The CDR3 nucleotides are TGCGCCAGCAGTTATGGGCCCCCCGGGGATTACAATGAGCAGTTCTTC.

The chain carries TRBV12-3 or TRBV12-4 and TRBJ2-2; D remains unclear. V lost 5 bases and J 5 bases, leaving 12 bases between the germline ends. CDR3 size: 14 residues. CDR3 sequence reads: CASSPPEYTGELFF. CDR3 nucleotides: TGTGCCAGCAGTCCCCCGGAGTATACCGGGGAGCTGTTTTTT.

V is TRBV3-1 and J is TRBJ1-1; 8 bases are shared with TRBD1. With 4 bases clipped from V and 5 bases from J, the junction kept 6 bases outside the gene matches. Germline V gene sequence: CDR1 LGHDT, CDR2 YNNKEL (reference sequence). This CDR3 is 14 amino acids long. The CDR3 region is CASSPLQGGTEAFF. In nucleotides, the CDR3 is TGTGCCAGCAGCCCCCTACAGGGGGGAACTGAAGCTTTCTTT. Complete variable domain (other parts from reference TRBV3-1 and TRBJ1-1): DTAVSQTPKYLVTQMGNDKSIKCEQNLGHDTMYWYKQDSKKFLKIMFSYNNKELIINETVPNRFSPKSPDKAHLNLHINSLELGDSAVYFCASSPLQGGTEAFFGQGTRLTVV.

The rearrangement links TRBV11-2 to TRBJ2-7, with 10 bases identical to TRBD1. Germline loops: CDR1 SGHAT, CDR2 FQNNGV. This CDR3 is built from 14 residues. J lost 4 bases, V lost 4 bases, and 4 bases had no gene match. Written as DNA, the CDR3 is TGTGCCAGCAGCTCCGGGACAGGGGAATACGAGCAGTACTTC. Its protein product is CASSSGTGEYEQYF.

V usage is TRBV7-8 and J usage is TRBJ2-7; 10 nucleotides align to TRBD1. CDR3 size: 17 residues. Germline CDR1 SGHVS, CDR2 FQNEAQ. V dropped 6 bases and J dropped 4; count of bases not matched to a gene: 15. DNA for the CDR3: TGTGCCAGCAGTCCGGGCCTTGGGACAGGGGAGGATTACGAGCAGTACTTC. Its translation is CASSPGLGTGEDYEQYF.

This rearrangement joins TRBV12-3 or TRBV12-4 to TRBJ2-1; D uncertain. CDR3 length equals 13 residues. V lost 5 bases, J lost 4 bases, and 9 bases lay in between. In DNA form, the CDR3 reads TGTGCCAGCAGTCCCGACACATACAATGAGCAGTTCTTC. Translating it yields CASSPDTYNEQFF.

This chain uses TRBV7-9 with TRBJ1-2; D ambiguous. The CDR3 consists of 13 residues. V lost 5 bases, J lost 3 bases, and 10 bases lay in between. Germline assignment: CDR1 SEHNR and CDR2 FQNEAQ (reference sequence). This CDR3 is CASSGPGHYGYTF. The CDR3 DNA reads TGTGCCAGCAGCGGTCCCGGACACTATGGCTACACCTTC.

This chain joins TRBV7-9 and TRBJ2-7, with D possibly matching TRBD2 (6 bases). The CDR3 loop spans 17 amino acids. The V and J ends lost 5 bases and 4 bases respectively, with 24 bases between them. CDR1 and CDR2 (germline): SEHNR, FQNEAQ (reference sequence). The CDR3, as DNA: TGTGCCAGCAGCGCCACCGGGTCGCCCGGGGGTGCTTACGAGCAGTACTTC. This sequence encodes CASSATGSPGGAYEQYF.

The chain couples TRBV29-1 to TRBJ1-4, with unresolved D. V was clipped by 7 bases and J by 7 bases, with 10 bases between them. This CDR3 region has 11 residues. Per germline, CDR1 SQVTM and CDR2 ANQGSEA. The CDR3 here is CSGSAFEKLFF. The CDR3 DNA sequence: TGCAGCGGTTCCGCTTTTGAAAAACTGTTTTTT.

Details on this clonotype: The junction shows a germline mismatch at one end, possibly a read error. The J gene is TRBJ1-5, the V gene TRBV6-1, with a possible D match to TRBD1 (6 bases). The CDR3 sequence is 14 residues long. Germline V CDR1 and CDR2: MNHNS, SASEGT. The CDR3 DNA is TGTGCCAGCAGTGAAGTAGGGGGAAATCAGTCCCAGCATTTT. Amino acid sequence: CASSEVGGNQSQHF.